This TCR beta chain was sequenced during a study of type 1 regulatory T cells. Across the study: This in vitro CD4 product, T-allo10, is enriched for Tr1 cells and alloantigen-specific.

This clonotype was counted at least ten times. Its specificity is not known. Study-wide points: Type 1 regulatory T cells had a more restricted TCR repertoire than non-type 1 regulatory T cells.

V shed 3 bases and J shed 6 bases, with 4 bases lying between them. Germline values: CDR1 ENHRY, CDR2 SYGVKD. The CDR3 extends over 11 amino acids. TCRdb re-analysed the reads in MiXCR, keeping a single row per CDR3 protein. The table lists about 71,000 distinct CDR3 sequences, under 25% of them singletons. The rearrangement links TRBV10-3 to TRBJ2-3; D not resolved. Sequencing input: cultured type 1 regulatory T (Tr1) cells, either the whole culture or a sorted fraction (not recorded which). This receptor was obtained from a human donor in good health. The CDR3 DNA reads TGTGCCATCAGTGACTTGGATACGCAGTATTTT. This translates into CAISDLDTQYF.